The rows below give T cell receptor beta chains drawn from one sample of a study of tumor-infiltrating lymphocytes in localized non-small cell lung cancer. The assay was immunoSEQ multiplex PCR, and TCRdb's table has in-frame clones only and misses some. The table has about 21,000 clones, 60% to 80% seen once; the top ten hold around 3.4%. Sequenced input: lung tumor tissue. The receptors stem from a human donor with non-small cell lung cancer. Both conserved end residues are part of each CDR3.

TRBV7-9 | CASRPTGGRTLGTEAFF
TRBV7-9 | CASSLEGGTVWDYGYTF
TRBV28 | CASSLNRGNMNTEAFF
TRBV6-6 | CASSSGLREADTQYF
TRBV6-5 | CASSQTGDYGYTF
TRBV2 | CASSELQLNEKLFF
TRBV5-6 | CASSRGEGINYGYTF
TRBV19 | CASSMVAGGYGYTF
TRBV6-5 | CASSSGTSRETQYF
TRBV10-3 | CAIRGQETYTF
TRBV19 | CAAGVAGGSSYEQYF
TRBV6-1 | CASNNGQNEKLFF
TRBV5-1 | CASSLARGTDLQETQYF
TRBV7-2 | CASSQGTGSYNEQFF
TRBV27 | CASTPLGNSYNEQFF
TRBV2 | CASTGQGYTGELFF
TRBV9 | CASNRVASSGNTIYF
TRBV5-5 | CASSLSFTLYEQYF
TRBV19 | CASSASGNSNQPQHF
TRBV19 | CASSIGGTGGHDYTF
TRBV6-1 | CASKLMNTEAFF
TRBV7-2 | CASSVPLGTQYF
TRBV13 | CASSLRNYEQYF
TRBV7-2 | CASSRDRAGSQPQHF
TRBV27 | CASTLIAGTDTQYF
TRBV5-1 | CASSLGGQPNEQFF
TRBV5-4 | CASSPGTPFSTDTQYF
TRBV11-2 | CASSLSQAQGKEEKLFF
TRBV7-2 | CASSPDRNSYEQYF
TRBV14 | CASSPGLAGRLYNEQFF